The present T cell receptor beta chain was sequenced within a study of cytomegalovirus exposure and HLA in healthy donors. As for the study in general: Among about 179 million T cells, an earlier analysis found roughly 120 million unique TCR beta sequences.

Looked up from germline, CDR1 is MGHDK and CDR2 is SYGVNS. This CDR3 is 13 amino acids long. Germline trimming cut 1 base from V and 6 bases from J; bases unmatched to any gene: 2. About this clone itself: The antigen remains undetermined.

PCR employed 60 Vbeta and 13 Jbeta primers. Data came from immunoSEQ multiplex PCR; TCRdb stores just in-frame clones and leaves some out. The table lists about 150,000 clones, around 80% of them singletons. Study-wide findings and caveats: Association of a missense DCLRE1C variant with TCR beta V- and J-gene trimming was reported in a later analysis.

The sequencing sample was made of PBMCs. This TCR derives from a man aged 18-30 years in good health and CMV-seronegative. This chain uses TRBV25-1 with TRBJ1-2; the match to TRBD1 covers 7 bases. The CDR3 DNA is TGTGCCAGCAGTGAATCCGGGACAGATGGCTACACCTTC. As protein: CASSESGTDGYTF.